These T cell receptor beta chains were read from a single sample in a study of beta chain features in type 1 diabetes. Sequencing used immunoSEQ multiplex PCR; TCRdb keeps in-frame clones, though not all of them. This sample has some 230,000 clones, with 9.6% found just once. Source material: naive CD4+ T cells from blood. Receptors originate from a woman aged 18-30 years in good health. CDR3s include the opening cysteine and the closing phenylalanine or tryptophan. D genes are given only for firm matches. Not all rows give a size; the values are once, few, many and, for expanded clones, a class.

size	J	V	D	CDR3	DNA
few	TRBJ1-4	TRBV30	.	CAWSVHSGFNEKLFF	TGTGCCTGGAGTGTACATTCAGGGTTTAATGAAAAACTGTTTTTT
few	TRBJ1-5	TRBV6-1	.	CASSWQLGDQPQHF	TGTGCCAGCAGTTGGCAGTTGGGCGATCAGCCCCAGCATTTT
few	TRBJ2-5	TRBV2	TRBD2	CASSDRTSGMSLETQYF	TGTGCCAGCAGTGACAGGACTAGCGGGATGTCGTTGGAGACCCAGTACTTC
.	TRBJ1-5	TRBV6-1	.	CASSVRGSNQPQHF	TGTGCCAGCAGTGTCAGGGGAAGCAATCAGCCCCAGCATTTT
few	TRBJ1-4	TRBV29-1	.	CSVSGITNEKLFF	TGCAGCGTTTCAGGGATTACTAATGAAAAACTGTTTTTT
.	TRBJ1-2	TRBV6-5	TRBD1	CASSYLGIRGLGYTF	TGTGCCAGCAGTTACCTGGGCATCAGGGGGTTGGGCTACACCTTC
few	TRBJ2-6	TRBV5-4	TRBD1	CASSSRAGTGSSGANVLTF	TGTGCCAGCAGCTCCAGGGCCGGGACAGGGAGCTCTGGGGCCAACGTCCTGACTTTC
few	TRBJ2-7	TRBV7-9	TRBD2	CASSLAAGGGEQYF	TGTGCCAGCAGCTTAGCAGCGGGAGGCGGCGAGCAGTACTTC
.	TRBJ2-6	TRBV7-6	.	CASSRRRGAASTGGANVLTF	TGTGCCAGCAGCCGCCGCCGGGGAGCGGCAAGTACGGGAGGGGCCAACGTCCTGACTTTC
many	TRBJ2-5	TRBV11-2	.	CASSRFQETQYF	TGTGCCAGCAGTCGGTTCCAAGAGACCCAGTACTTC
few	TRBJ2-6	TRBV5-1	.	CASSLVSGAGANVLTF	TGCGCCAGCAGCTTGGTCTCAGGGGCTGGGGCCAACGTCCTGACTTTC
few	TRBJ1-1	TRBV20-1	.	CSGRGTEAFF	TGCAGTGGCCGGGGCACTGAAGCTTTCTTT
.	TRBJ2-1	TRBV12-2	.	CASRFLGEREYNEQFF	TGTGCAAGTCGCTTCCTGGGGGAGCGGGAGTACAATGAGCAGTTCTTC
.	TRBJ1-1	TRBV19	.	CASSMGLEAFF	TGTGCCAGTAGCATGGGGCTTGAAGCTTTCTTT
few	TRBJ1-5	TRBV2	.	CASSARENQPQHF	TGTGCCAGCAGTGCGAGGGAGAATCAGCCCCAGCATTTT
.	TRBJ2-2	TRBV18	TRBD1	CASSQQGAGELFF	TGTGCCAGCTCACAACAGGGGGCCGGGGAGCTGTTTTTT
.	TRBJ2-5	TRBV10-3	.	CAISEGQPAQETQYF	TGTGCCATCAGTGAGGGACAGCCAGCCCAAGAGACCCAGTACTTC
few	TRBJ2-2	TRBV27	.	CVTGRTGELFF	TGTGTAACAGGGCGCACCGGGGAGCTGTTTTTT
.	TRBJ2-4	TRBV10-3	TRBD2	CAISDGGLAGPLTKNIQYF	TGTGCCATCAGTGATGGGGGACTAGCGGGGCCGTTGACCAAAAACATTCAGTACTTC
.	TRBJ1-2	TRBV4-2	.	CASNGGVGGYTF	TGTGCCAGTAACGGGGGGGTTGGCGGCTACACCTTC
few	TRBJ2-3	TRBV19	.	CASSLRQPHTDTQYF	TGTGCCAGTAGTCTAAGACAGCCCCACACAGATACGCAGTATTTT
.	TRBJ1-4	TRBV6-5	.	CACRLNEKLFF	TGTGCCTGCAGACTTAATGAAAAACTGTTTTTT
few	TRBJ2-1	TRBV5-6	.	CASSLFRGSYNEQFF	TGTGCCAGCAGCTTGTTTAGAGGCTCCTACAATGAGCAGTTCTTC
few	TRBJ1-4	TRBV9	TRBD1	CASSVQGTGGEKLFF	TGTGCCAGCAGCGTACAAGGGACAGGGGGTGAAAAACTGTTTTTT